This T cell receptor beta chain appears in the sequencing data of a study of OX40 agonist ivuxolimab in advanced cancers. Across the whole study: Subjects had a mean age of around 60 years, with a range of roughly 23 to 79; more than 70% were male.

V shed 8 bases, J shed 3 bases, and the junction held 12 bases outside the gene matches. The germline V gene encodes CDR1 SGHTA and CDR2 FQGTGA. CDR3 length: 15 residues. The method was immunoSEQ multiplex PCR; TCRdb's version includes in-frame clones alone and lacks a portion of them. This table has 96,000 or so clones, about 80% appearing once. The sample here was CD4+ or CD8+ T cells sorted from blood, taken in a trial of the OX40 agonist ivuxolimab. The origin of this receptor is an adult with an advanced solid tumor such as melanoma, head and neck, liver or kidney cancer. The gene calls are TRBV7-3 and TRBJ2-7; 8 bases line up with TRBD1. CDR3 DNA sequence: TGTGCCAGCGGCGATCCAGGACAGGGTAACTACGAGCAGTACTTC. Translation gives CASGDPGQGNYEQYF.